This T cell receptor beta chain originates from a study of naive and memory T cell subsets. Two oligonucleotides, mixed equimolar, formed the beta constant-region primer covering TRBC1 and TRBC2. One entry per CDR3 protein, called by TCRdb with MiXCR from the UMI-ligation and nested PCR reads. The sample holds 65,000 to 85,000 distinct CDR3 sequences; approximately 14% are singletons and the top ten take approximately 0.94%. This clonotype was observed a handful of times. V was trimmed by 1 base and J by 1 base, leaving 12 bases between them. The V gene's germline CDR1 is SGHTA and CDR2 FQGNSA. This CDR3 has 16 amino acids.

The receptor's source is a human donor in good health. The sequencing input was central memory CD4+ T cells from blood. The chain is built from TRBV7-2 and TRBJ2-3; tentative D call: TRBD2 (5 bases). Written as DNA, the CDR3 is TGTGCCAGCAGCTTAGTTTCGGGAAGGGGCACAGATACGCAGTATTTT. It specifies CASSLVSGRGTDTQYF.